This entry features one TCR beta chain sequence. The antigen is undetermined. The ends were cut back, 6 bases at V and 1 base at J, with 9 bases in the middle. The CDR3 extends over 13 amino acids. CDR1 is MNHNS, CDR2 SASEGT, per germline. The protocol was immunoSEQ multiplex PCR, while the TCRdb copy is restricted to in-frame clones and leaves out a portion. The table records 82,000 or so clones, 90% of them present only once. The data were taken from a study of T cell responses to AZD1222 COVID-19 vaccine. Study-level information: Analyses pooled second doses at about 4 or about 12 weeks. Study results and caveats: Spike as a whole was targeted by vaccine-associated CD4 TCRs, dominant at 160-218 and 743-854. Most donors were white British and more were female, and clonal diversity was possibly underestimated. Recipients of two AZD1222 doses showed rising Spike-specific TCR breadth and depth.

The origin of this receptor is an adult in good health. The V gene is TRBV6-1, the J gene TRBJ1-1, with D possibly matching TRBD1 (5 bases). The sample was peripheral blood, taken on day 0 of AZD1222 vaccination. Written as DNA, the CDR3 is TGTGCCAGCAGACCGGGGGGGAACACTGAAGCTTTCTTT. This translates into CASRPGGNTEAFF.